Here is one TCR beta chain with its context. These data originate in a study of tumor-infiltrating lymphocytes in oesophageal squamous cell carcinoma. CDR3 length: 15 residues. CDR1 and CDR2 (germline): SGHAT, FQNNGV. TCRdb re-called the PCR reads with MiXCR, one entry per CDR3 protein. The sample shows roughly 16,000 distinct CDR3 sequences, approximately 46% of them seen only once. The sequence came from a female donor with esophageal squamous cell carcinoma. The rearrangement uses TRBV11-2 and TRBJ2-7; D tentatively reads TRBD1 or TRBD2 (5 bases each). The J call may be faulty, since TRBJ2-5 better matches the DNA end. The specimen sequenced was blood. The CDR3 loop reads CASSLGGGGGETQYF. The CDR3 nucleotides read TGTGCCAGCAGCTTAGGAGGTGGGGGTGGGGAGACCCAGTACTTC.